The 28 T cell receptor beta chains below all came from one sample that was sequenced in a study of T cells in Graves' hyperthyroidism and ophthalmopathy. Regions amplified from RNA transcripts were the TCR beta CDR3 regions. The primer set for the first-round RT-PCR of the TCR CDR3 was HTBI. Using its own MiXCR run on the multiplex PCR reads, TCRdb lists one record per CDR3 protein. The data hold under 350,000 distinct CDR3 sequences, with approximately 15% observed a single time. Input material: blood. The origin of the receptors is a woman aged 55 to 70 with Graves' ophthalmopathy.

A remark on this clonotype: Being one base from a much bigger clone, this may be a read error. This chain uses TRBV7-3 with TRBJ2-1; 9 nucleotides align to TRBD2. The CDR3 covers 15 residues. Germline V gives CDR1 SGHTA, CDR2 FQGTGA. The CDR3 spells CASSPRLAGYNERFF. CDR3 nucleotide sequence: TGTGCCAGCAGCCCCCGCCTAGCGGGATACAATGAGCGGTTCTTC.

This clonotype has at least ten counts. This chain links TRBV10-3 with TRBJ2-1; the match to TRBD2 covers 14 bases. CDR1 and CDR2 from the germline V gene are ENHRY and SYGVKD. V lost 2 bases, J lost 7 bases, and 7 bases stayed unmatched. This CDR3 region has 17 residues. CDR3 DNA: TGTGCCATCAGTGAGCCCCTGACTAGCGGGAGGGGTAATGAGCAGTTCTTC. Protein: CAISEPLTSGRGNEQFF.

As concerns this clonotype: This may stem from a read error, because a much larger clone lies one nucleotide away. The chain joins TRBV6-1 to TRBJ1-4; no reliable D call. This CDR3 contains 14 residues. In germline, CDR1 is MNHNS, CDR2 SASEGT. CDR3 in amino acids: CASSEGPTNEELFF. In DNA, the CDR3 is TGTGCCAGCAGTGAAGGACCTACTAATGAAGAACTGTTTTTT.

The rearrangement links TRBV7-8 to TRBJ2-1; 10 bases fit TRBD2. The CDR3 has 15 amino acids. Germline-derived CDR1 and CDR2 are SGHVS and FQNEAQ. The trim removed 1 base at V and 7 bases at J, leaving 4 bases unmatched. CDR3 sequence: CASSLVSAGGNEQFF. CDR3 nucleotides: TGTGCCAGCAGCTTAGTTTCAGCGGGGGGGAATGAGCAGTTCTTC.

The J gene is TRBJ2-7, the V gene TRBV27; D possibly corresponds to TRBD1 (5 bases). Trimming cost V 4 bases and J 3 bases, with 16 bases left between them. CDR1 is MNHEY, CDR2 SMNVEV, per germline (reference sequence). This CDR3 has 15 residues. CDR3 DNA sequence: TGTGCCAGCAGTTCACCAGGGTCAATTCTCTACGAGCAGTACTTC. Its translation: CASSSPGSILYEQYF.

This clonotype was seen a single time. The chain uses TRBV20-1 and TRBJ2-3, with TRBD1 matching over 7 bases. Germline CDR1 and CDR2: DFQATT and SNEGSKA (reference sequence). V trimming: 6 bases; J trimming: 2 bases; junction bases outside the gene matches: 11. The CDR3 runs 15 residues. CDR3 sequence reads: CSALNLTGNTDTQYF. Written as DNA, the CDR3 is TGCAGTGCCCTGAACCTGACAGGGAACACAGATACGCAGTATTTT.

The chain couples TRBV5-5 to TRBJ2-4; a weak D match, TRBD1 (7 bases). This CDR3 has 18 amino acids. CDR1 is SGHKS and CDR2 is YYEKEE in the germline V gene (reference sequence). The V gene lost 0 bases and the J gene lost 2 bases, with 18 bases spanning the gap. The CDR3 loop reads CASSLVLRGVKTKNIQYF. DNA of the CDR3: TGTGCCAGCAGCTTGGTCCTCAGGGGGGTGAAGACCAAAAACATTCAGTACTTC.

Concerning this clonotype: A single base separates this from a much larger clone, so it may be a read error. V is TRBV29-1 and J is TRBJ2-5; a possible D gene is TRBD2 (5 bases). Near its end, the DNA agrees better with TRBJ2-1, so the J call may be wrong. The CDR3 spans 15 residues. Germline CDR1 and CDR2: SQVTM and ANQGSEA. The CDR3: CSVEYGSRVVETQFF. The CDR3 DNA reads as TGCAGCGTTGAATATGGGTCGCGGGTAGTGGAGACCCAGTTCTTC.

This clonotype came up a few times. A read error may be the cause here, since a much bigger clone is one base away. The chain recombines TRBV20-1 with TRBJ2-1, with TRBD2 matching 13 bases. This CDR3 has 15 residues. Per the germline V gene, CDR1 is DFQATT and CDR2 is SNEGSKA (reference sequence). The CDR3 reads CKMETSGRSYNEQFF. The CDR3 nucleotides read TGCAAGATGGAGACTAGCGGGAGGAGCTACAATGAGCAGTTCTTC.

This clonotype was detected many times. The chain carries TRBV18 and TRBJ2-5; TRBD1 matches at 7 bases. This CDR3 is built from 13 residues. After removal of 5 bases from V and 3 bases from J, the junction contained 3 bases not matched to a gene. CDR1 and CDR2 (germline): KGHSH, LQKENI. CDR3 DNA sequence: TGTGCCAGCTCAGTAGGACAGGAAGAGACCCAGTACTTC. Translating it yields CASSVGQEETQYF.

The rearrangement links TRBV19 to TRBJ1-4; no reliable D call. V lost 1 base, J lost 6 bases, and 9 bases lay in between. The CDR3 loop spans 14 amino acids. CDR1 and CDR2 from the germline V gene are LNHDA and SQIVND (reference sequence). CDR3 DNA sequence: TGTGCCAGTAGTATAGCGCCATATTATGAAAAACTGTTTTTT. Protein sequence: CASSIAPYYEKLFF.

This clonotype has a count of ten or more. The DNA of the CDR3 is TGCAGTGCGCAGAGAGGGGTTTCGGGCTACACCTTC. Its translation: CSAQRGVSGYTF. The V call is TRBV20-1, the J call TRBJ1-2; a possible D gene is TRBD1 (5 bases). V shed 6 bases and J shed 8 bases, with 16 bases lying between them. Germline CDR1 is DFQATT and CDR2 is SNEGSKA (reference sequence). This CDR3 region has 12 residues.

This clonotype was detected ten times or more. The chain has TRBV27 and TRBJ1-6; D gene unclear. CDR1 MNHEY and CDR2 SMNVEV come from the germline V gene (reference sequence). Trimming shortened V by 4 bases and J by 8 bases, and 15 bases separated the two germline ends. The CDR3 is 15 residues long. CDR3 sequence (DNA): TGTGCCAGCAGTTCCATGTTAGCCGGGGATTCACCCCTCCACTTT. This translates into CASSSMLAGDSPLHF.

This clonotype appeared a few times. The rearrangement links TRBV19 to TRBJ1-1; TRBD1 is a possible D gene (6 bases). Trimming stripped 2 bases from V and 4 bases from J, with 11 bases between. Germline CDR1 is LNHDA and CDR2 is SQIVND (reference sequence). The CDR3 runs 14 residues. DNA of the CDR3: TGTGCCAGTAGTATAATGGGGGCAGGCACTGAAGCTTTCTTT. This sequence encodes CASSIMGAGTEAFF.

Ten or more counts support this clonotype. This chain links TRBV11-2 with TRBJ1-2; no clear D. V was pared by 7 bases and J by 5 bases, with 17 bases between. The CDR3 has 14 amino acids. CDR1 is SGHAT and CDR2 is FQNNGV in the germline V gene. CDR3 in amino acids: CASTPAGDYYGYTF. The CDR3 DNA is TGTGCCAGCACCCCGGCAGGAGACTATTATGGCTACACCTTC. Looking up the rest from reference TRBV11-2 and TRBJ1-2 gives the full variable domain: EAGVAQSPRYKIIEKRQSVAFWCNPISGHATLYWYQQILGQGPKLLIQFQNNGVVDDSQLPKDRFSAERLKGVDSTLKIQPAKLEDSAVYLCASTPAGDYYGYTFGSGTRLTVV.

This clonotype was found many times. This chain's CDR3 is CSARDQRAGTDTQYF. The CDR3 DNA sequence: TGCAGTGCTAGAGATCAACGGGCAGGCACAGATACGCAGTATTTT. The chain recombines TRBV20-1 with TRBJ2-3; the D is unclear. Trimming stripped 0 bases from V and 1 base from J, with 11 bases between. This CDR3 region has 15 residues. Germline loops: CDR1 DFQATT, CDR2 SNEGSKA (reference sequence).

The chain employs TRBV19 and TRBJ1-1; perhaps TRBD1 as D (5 bases). The CDR3 consists of 15 residues. The V end was cut by 3 bases, the J end by 7 bases, with 18 bases between. Germline V gene lookup returns CDR1 LNHDA and CDR2 SQIVND (reference sequence). The CDR3: CASSIRPPGSDEAFF. CDR3 nucleotide sequence: TGTGCCAGTAGTATTCGACCACCAGGGTCGGATGAAGCTTTCTTT.

A remark on this clonotype: One base away lies a much larger clone, so this may be a sequencing read error. This chain links TRBV5-5 with TRBJ2-1; 9 nucleotides align to TRBD2. Germline V gives CDR1 SGHKS, CDR2 YYEKEE (reference sequence). The CDR3 sequence is 15 residues long. The junction had 7 bases not matched to a gene; V was cut back by 3 bases and J by 6 bases. The CDR3 DNA sequence: TGTGCCAGCAGCTGGGCTAGCGGGAATGGCAATGAGCAGTTCTTC. Its protein is CASSWASGNGNEQFF.

There are many counts of this clonotype. The chain links TRBV10-3 to TRBJ2-3, with 8 bases aligning to TRBD1. The CDR3 consists of 14 residues. Unmatched junction bases numbered 9, after V lost 6 bases and J lost 7 bases. The germline V gene encodes CDR1 ENHRY and CDR2 SYGVKD. In DNA form, the CDR3 reads TGTGCCATCAGCCCTGGACAGGGAGGATATACGCAGTATTTT. Protein: CAISPGQGGYTQYF.

The sample holds many counts of this clonotype. This chain links TRBV27 with TRBJ1-5; 8 bases map to TRBD1. The germline V gene has CDR1 MNHEY and CDR2 SMNVEV (reference sequence). V lost 5 bases to trimming and J lost 7 bases; unmatched junction nucleotides: 16. This CDR3 has 17 amino acids. The CDR3 sequence is CASSPMTGQGRLQPQHF. The CDR3 DNA reads TGTGCCAGCAGTCCTATGACCGGACAGGGAAGGTTGCAGCCCCAGCATTTT.

In its sample, this clonotype was seen many times. The chain links TRBV20-1 to TRBJ2-5; tentatively, D is TRBD2 (6 bases). V was shortened by 5 bases and J by 7 bases, with 23 bases between the two germline ends. CDR1 and CDR2 (germline): DFQATT, SNEGSKA (reference sequence). The CDR3 spans 15 residues. DNA of the CDR3: TGCAGTGCTTCTCGGCGGGGCTTCCCTGATGGGACCCAGTACTTC. Its protein is CSASRRGFPDGTQYF.

There are a few counts of this clonotype. The genes are TRBV7-2 and TRBJ1-3; TRBD1 matches at 12 bases. J was trimmed by 3 bases and V by 8 bases; bases with no gene match: 5. This CDR3 region has 15 residues. Germline CDR1 SGHTA, CDR2 FQGNSA. The CDR3 DNA reads TGTGCCAGCGGACGGGACAGGGGGCATGGAAACACCATATATTTT. Protein product: CASGRDRGHGNTIYF. The full variable domain, completed using reference TRBV7-2 and TRBJ1-3, is GAGVSQSPSNKVTEKGKDVELRCDPISGHTALYWYRQSLGQGLEFLIYFQGNSAPDKSGLPSDRFSAERTGGSVSTLTIQRTQQEDSAVYLCASGRDRGHGNTIYFGEGSWLTVV.

On this clonotype itself: One base away lies a much larger clone, so this may be a sequencing read error. The chain links TRBV6-2 or TRBV6-3 to TRBJ1-6; D is ambiguous. The CDR3 consists of 12 residues. Per the germline V gene, CDR1 is MNHEY and CDR2 is SVGEGT. The CDR3 nucleotides read TGTGCCAGCACGGTGTATAATTCACCCCCCCACTTT. Protein product: CASTVYNSPPHF.

This clonotype was found many times. This chain uses TRBV12-3 or TRBV12-4 with TRBJ2-3; TRBD2 matches at 7 bases. CDR3 length equals 15 residues. Losses at the gene ends were 3 bases for V and 6 bases for J; bases not matched to a gene: 9. Here the CDR3 reads CASSFSGGEGDTQYF. CDR3 nucleotide sequence: TGTGCCAGCAGTTTTTCTGGCGGGGAGGGGGATACGCAGTATTTT.

This clonotype was found many times. This sequence joins TRBV2 and TRBJ1-1; D is undetermined. The V gene lost 1 base and the J gene lost 0 bases, with 9 bases spanning the gap. CDR3 length: 15 amino acids. Germline V gene lookup returns CDR1 SNHLY and CDR2 FYNNEI. The CDR3 loop reads CASSEVYTLNTEAFF. The DNA of the CDR3 is TGTGCCAGCAGTGAAGTATACACGCTGAACACTGAAGCTTTCTTT.

V and J are TRBV20-1 and TRBJ1-4; D call uncertain. This CDR3 comprises 12 residues. Trimming took 2 bases from V and 5 from J, leaving 6 bases between them. CDR1 is DFQATT and CDR2 is SNEGSKA in the germline V gene (reference sequence). The DNA for the CDR3 is TGCAGTGCTAGAACTCAAAATGAAAAACTGTTTTTT. This sequence encodes CSARTQNEKLFF.

V gene TRBV7-8 combines with J gene TRBJ2-7; the D is unclear. Trimming pared 0 bases from V and 5 bases from J, leaving 14 bases between. The CDR3 contains 15 residues. From germline, CDR1 is SGHVS and CDR2 FQNEAQ. The CDR3 bases are TGTGCCAGCAGCTTAGCAGCTCCCCTGGGCCACGAGCAGTACTTC. Encoded protein: CASSLAAPLGHEQYF. The full variable domain, rest sourced from reference TRBV7-8 and TRBJ2-7, is GAGVSQSPRYKVAKRGQDVALRCDPISGHVSLFWYQQALGQGPEFLTYFQNEAQLDKSGLPSDRFFAERPEGSVSTLKIQRTQQEDSAVYLCASSLAAPLGHEQYFGPGTRLTVT.

The V call is TRBV19, the J call TRBJ1-2; no firm D call. Per the germline V gene, CDR1 is LNHDA and CDR2 is SQIVND (reference sequence). The CDR3 loop spans 15 amino acids. With 9 bases removed from V and 4 bases from J, the gap between germline ends came to 21 bases. The DNA of the CDR3 is TGTGCCAGCACTACCGGGCACAAACCAACCTATGGCTACACCTTC. It is translated as CASTTGHKPTYGYTF.